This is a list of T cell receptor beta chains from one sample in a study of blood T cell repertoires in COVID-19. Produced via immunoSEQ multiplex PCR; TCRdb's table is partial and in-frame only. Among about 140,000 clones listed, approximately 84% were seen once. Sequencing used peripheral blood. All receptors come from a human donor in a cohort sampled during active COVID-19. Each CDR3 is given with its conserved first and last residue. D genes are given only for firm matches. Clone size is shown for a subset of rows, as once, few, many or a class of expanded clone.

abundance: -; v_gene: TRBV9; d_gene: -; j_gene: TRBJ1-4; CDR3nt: TGTGCCAGCAGCTTGGAGGGGTTGGGTAATGAAAAACTGTTTTTT; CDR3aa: CASSLEGLGNEKLFF
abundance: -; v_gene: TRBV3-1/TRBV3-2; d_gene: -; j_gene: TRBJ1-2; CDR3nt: TGTGCCAGCAGCCAAGGACAAGGGCTGGGGGCCCACTATGGCTACACCTTC; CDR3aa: CASSQGQGLGAHYGYTF
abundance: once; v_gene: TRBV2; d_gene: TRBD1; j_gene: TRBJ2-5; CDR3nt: TGTGCCAGCATTCACCCGGGACAGGGGTCCCAAGAGACCCAGTACTTC; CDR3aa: CASIHPGQGSQETQYF
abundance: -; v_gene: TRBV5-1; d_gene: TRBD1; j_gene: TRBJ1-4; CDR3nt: TGCGCCAGCAGCGTCGCCGGGACAGGGCGGGAAAAACTGTTTTTT; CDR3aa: CASSVAGTGREKLFF
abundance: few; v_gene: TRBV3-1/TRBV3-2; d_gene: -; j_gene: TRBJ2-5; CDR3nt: TGTGCCAGCAGCCGCGACTTCGAGGAGACCCAGTACTTC; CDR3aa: CASSRDFEETQYF
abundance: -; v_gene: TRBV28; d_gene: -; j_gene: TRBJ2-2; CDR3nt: TGTGCCCCCACTTCGACATCGTCGAACACCGGGGAGCTGTTTTTT; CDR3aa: CAPTSTSSNTGELFF
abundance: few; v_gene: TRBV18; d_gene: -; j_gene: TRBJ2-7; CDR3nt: TGTGCCAGCTCACCACGGCAGGGGCCCAGCTCCTACGAGCAGTACTTC; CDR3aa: CASSPRQGPSSYEQYF
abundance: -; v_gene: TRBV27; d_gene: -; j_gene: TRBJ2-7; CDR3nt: TGTGCCAGCAGTTCTACTGATGCCTACGAGCAGTACTTC; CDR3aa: CASSSTDAYEQYF
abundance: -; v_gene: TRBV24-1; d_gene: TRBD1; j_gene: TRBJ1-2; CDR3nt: TGTGCCACCAGTGAACCCGACAGGGACTTAGGTGGCTACACCTTC; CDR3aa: CATSEPDRDLGGYTF
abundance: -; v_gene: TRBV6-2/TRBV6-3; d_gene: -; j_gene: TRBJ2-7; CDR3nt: TGTGCCAGCAGCGCTCAGGGGTTTCCCTACGAGCAGTACTTC; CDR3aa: CASSAQGFPYEQYF
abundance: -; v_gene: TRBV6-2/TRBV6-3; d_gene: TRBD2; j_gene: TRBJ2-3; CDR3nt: TGTGCCAGCAGTTTGCGGACTAGCGGGGGCACAGATACGCAGTATTTT; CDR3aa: CASSLRTSGGTDTQYF
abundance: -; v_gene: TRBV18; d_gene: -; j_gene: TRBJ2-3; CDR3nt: TGTGCCAGCTCACCACAGGGGATCTTAGAGGCGCAGTATTTT; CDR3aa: CASSPQGILEAQYF
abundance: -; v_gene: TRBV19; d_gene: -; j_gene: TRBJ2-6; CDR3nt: TGTGCCAGTAGTATAACCCGGTACTCTGGGGCCAACGTCCTGACTTTC; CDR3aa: CASSITRYSGANVLTF